A selection of T cell receptor beta chains follows, all from one sample in a study of blood T cell repertoires in COVID-19. Only in-frame clones appear in the TCRdb table, and some are missing; sequencing was by immunoSEQ multiplex PCR. The repertoire holds about 40,000 clones, with approximately 90% as singletons. The specimen was peripheral blood. The receptors shown here come from a woman of 80 years or more with active COVID-19. The CDR3 runs from the conserved cysteine through the conserved F or W. The order of the fields is CDR3 DNA, CDR3 protein, J gene, clone size, D gene, V gene. A D gene is named only where the DNA matches it firmly. Size tells how often a clone was seen (once, few, many) or the class of an expanded clone, and some rows leave it out.

TGTGCCAGCAGCTTAGGTGGAGAATACGAGCAGTACTTC CASSLGGEYEQYF TRBJ2-7 NA NA TRBV11-3
TGTGCCAGCATCGACAGGGGGTCCTCTTTTCAGCCCCAGCATTTT CASIDRGSSFQPQHF TRBJ1-5 NA TRBD1 TRBV6-5
TGTGCCAGCAGTTTATCAGGTAGGACTAGCGGGGCCAATGAGCAGTTCTTC CASSLSGRTSGANEQFF TRBJ2-1 NA TRBD2 TRBV27
TGTGCCAGCAGTTACCTTCGGACAGGTAGGACTGAAGCTTTCTTT CASSYLRTGRTEAFF TRBJ1-1 NA TRBD1 TRBV6-2/TRBV6-3
TGTGCCAGCAGTAGCGGACAGGGGGATTGGGGCAATCAGCCCCAGCATTTT CASSSGQGDWGNQPQHF TRBJ1-5 NA TRBD1 TRBV28
TGCGCCAGCAGCTTTTCCGACAGAAACAACTATGGCTACACCTTC CASSFSDRNNYGYTF TRBJ1-2 NA NA TRBV5-1
TGTGCCAGCAGCGTCGGGGGAGGGCGGCGGACAGATACGCAGTATTTT CASSVGGGRRTDTQYF TRBJ2-3 NA TRBD2 TRBV9
TGTGCCAGCAGCCTAGACAGGGCCCCCTCCTACGAGCAGTACTTC CASSLDRAPSYEQYF TRBJ2-7 NA TRBD1 TRBV3-1/TRBV3-2
TGTGCCAGCAGCTATGAAGCGGGCAGGGCCTACAATGAGCAGTTCTTC CASSYEAGRAYNEQFF TRBJ2-1 NA NA TRBV6-2/TRBV6-3
TGTGCCACCAGCAGCCCGCGGGGGGCAGAGACCTTC CATSSPRGAETF TRBJ1-2 NA NA TRBV15
TGTGCCAGCAGTGAGCGGGGCTTCACAGATACGCAGTATTTT CASSERGFTDTQYF TRBJ2-3 NA NA TRBV6-4
TGTGCCAGCAGTTCAAACAGGGGTTACAATGAGCAGTTCTTC CASSSNRGYNEQFF TRBJ2-1 NA TRBD1 TRBV6-2/TRBV6-3
TGTGCCAGCAGCGACCTGTCTGGCGGGGGGCCCTACGAGCAGTACTTC CASSDLSGGGPYEQYF TRBJ2-7 NA TRBD2 TRBV7-2
TGTGCCAGCAGTTTAGCCGGACAGGGCCCGAACACTGAAGCTTTCTTT CASSLAGQGPNTEAFF TRBJ1-1 NA TRBD1 TRBV27
TGCGCCAGCAGCCAAGTTCCGGGGATCACTAATGAAAAACTGTTTTTT CASSQVPGITNEKLFF TRBJ1-4 NA NA TRBV4-3
TGTGCCAGCAGTTTCTTTCTAGGGCGGCAGGAAGGGGGGACCCAGTACTTC CASSFFLGRQEGGTQYF TRBJ2-5 NA NA TRBV28
TGTGCCAGCAGCTTCGGTAGCTGGCTTGAGCAGTTCTTC CASSFGSWLEQFF TRBJ2-1 NA NA TRBV7-2
TGTGCCAGCAGCCGAGGTCTAGGGCTAGCGGGGGAATACGAGCAGTACTTC CASSRGLGLAGEYEQYF TRBJ2-7 NA TRBD2 TRBV3-1/TRBV3-2
TGTGCCAGCTCACCCCCGGGACAGGGTTCCTACGAGCAGTACTTC CASSPPGQGSYEQYF TRBJ2-7 NA TRBD1 TRBV18
TGTGCCAGCAGCCTGACCCGACAGGGTGAGGTAGCTTTCTTT CASSLTRQGEVAFF TRBJ1-1 NA TRBD1 TRBV7-2
TGCGCCAGCAGCCCGGGGGTGAGCGTGGGAGATACGCAGTATTTT CASSPGVSVGDTQYF TRBJ2-3 few NA TRBV5-1
TGTGCCTGGAGTGGGACAGGGTCGAGAGGCGGGCGTGGTTCACCCCTCCACTTT CAWSGTGSRGGRGSPLHF TRBJ1-6 NA TRBD1 TRBV30
TGTGCCACCTGCGGGGGATCGCGGAAACTGTTTTTT CATCGGSRKLFF TRBJ1-4 NA NA TRBV12-3/TRBV12-4
TGTGCCAGCAGTACAATGAACACTGAAGCTTTCTTT CASSTMNTEAFF TRBJ1-1 few NA TRBV6-5
TGTGCCTGGACCAAAGGGGGAGATGAGCAGTTCTTC CAWTKGGDEQFF TRBJ2-1 NA NA TRBV30
TGTGCCAGCAGTCCCCGGCAGGGGATTTTCGTCGAGCAGTACTTC CASSPRQGIFVEQYF TRBJ2-7 NA NA TRBV6-2/TRBV6-3
TGTGCCAGTACCGTCACGGGACAGAGGATCTCAGATACGCAGTATTTT CASTVTGQRISDTQYF TRBJ2-3 once TRBD1 TRBV19
TGTGCCAGTAGGCGACTAGCCCCAGATAGTACGCAGTATTTT CASRRLAPDSTQYF TRBJ2-3 NA TRBD2 TRBV19
TGTGCCAGCAGCTTACAAGACACGGATACGCAGTATTTT CASSLQDTDTQYF TRBJ2-3 NA NA TRBV7-3
TGTGCCAGTAGGAGAGCGGGGGGGCCGACAGATACGCAGTATTTT CASRRAGGPTDTQYF TRBJ2-3 NA TRBD2 TRBV19
TGTGCCAGCAGCCCGGACAGGGGGGATGTGAAGGAGCAGTACTTC CASSPDRGDVKEQYF TRBJ2-7 NA TRBD1 TRBV6-6
TGTGCCAGCAGCGATCCCGGGACAGGGGCTGGCTACACCTTC CASSDPGTGAGYTF TRBJ1-2 NA TRBD1 TRBV28
TGCGCCAGCAGCTCAGCGGGACAGGGTAACACCGGGGAGCTGTTTTTT CASSSAGQGNTGELFF TRBJ2-2 NA TRBD1 TRBV5-1
TGCGCCGTACAAACGGGAGTTAGACATAGCAATCAGCCCCAGCATTTT CAVQTGVRHSNQPQHF TRBJ1-5 NA NA TRBV4-1
TGTGCCAGCAGCGTTCTGGACAGGGCCGGCGATGGCTACACCTTC CASSVLDRAGDGYTF TRBJ1-2 NA TRBD1 TRBV9
TGTGCCAGCAGTTCGATAACAGGGGGCACTGAAGCTTTCTTT CASSSITGGTEAFF TRBJ1-1 NA TRBD1 TRBV28
TGCGCCAGCAGCCCCCGGACGGGGGGCTCCTACAATGAGCAGTTCTTC CASSPRTGGSYNEQFF TRBJ2-1 NA TRBD2 TRBV5-1
TGTGCCAGCAGTCCGGGACATACCACAGATACGCAGTATTTT CASSPGHTTDTQYF TRBJ2-3 once NA TRBV27
TGTGCCAGCAGTGCGGAACAGGTACCGAGGGGCTACACCTTC CASSAEQVPRGYTF TRBJ1-2 NA NA TRBV27
TGTGCCAGCAGCCTAGGGGCCCAAGAGACCCAGTACTTC CASSLGAQETQYF TRBJ2-5 NA NA TRBV14
TGTGCCAGCAAAACAGGGGGACAAGAAAAACTGTTTTTT CASKTGGQEKLFF TRBJ1-4 NA TRBD1 TRBV27
TGTGCCAGTAGCTCATGGGACTCCTACACCGGGGAGCTGTTTTTT CASSSWDSYTGELFF TRBJ2-2 NA NA TRBV19
TGTGCCAGCAGTCCTGGACTGGCCCTGCGCGGAGAGACCCAGTACTTC CASSPGLALRGETQYF TRBJ2-5 NA NA TRBV2
TGCAGCGTTGAAAGGGAGCGGGGCCTGAATGAGCAGTTCTTC CSVERERGLNEQFF TRBJ2-1 NA TRBD2 TRBV29-1
TGTGCCAGCAGCCAAGCTACAGGGAGGGGGGAGACCCAGTACTTC CASSQATGRGETQYF TRBJ2-5 NA NA TRBV3-1/TRBV3-2
TGTGCCAGCAGATACCTAGATGAGCAGTTCTTC CASRYLDEQFF TRBJ2-1 once NA TRBV6-5